One sample yielded the 5 T cell receptor beta chains listed below, sequenced in a study of response to subunit inactivated influenza vaccine. From the RT-PCR reads, TCRdb called clonotypes with MiXCR, one entry per CDR3 protein. The repertoire holds under 950,000 distinct CDR3 sequences, around 21% seen once, with 10% in the top ten. This specimen was PBMCs from blood, taken roughly 5 days after vaccination. The source is a man aged 45 to 65 who received an inactivated influenza vaccine.

This sequence joins TRBV12-3 or TRBV12-4 and TRBJ2-5; unclear D gene. Trimming removed 6 bases from V and 2 bases from J, with 13 bases in between. The CDR3 runs to 14 residues. This CDR3 reads CASRPSDKQETQYF. The CDR3 coding sequence is TGTGCCAGCAGACCGAGCGACAAACAAGAGACCCAGTACTTC.

V and J are TRBV12-3 or TRBV12-4 and TRBJ1-5, with D unresolved. Between the trimmed V and J ends, which lost 3 bases and 7 bases, there was a span of 13 bases. This CDR3 spans 14 amino acids. The CDR3 loop reads CASSFEGFLQPQHF. The CDR3 DNA reads TGTGCCAGCAGTTTCGAAGGGTTTTTACAGCCCCAGCATTTT.

V is TRBV7-3 and J is TRBJ2-5; TRBD1 might be the D (5 bases). V was pared by 5 bases and J by 1 base, with 11 bases between. There are 14 residues in the CDR3. Germline loops: CDR1 SGHTA, CDR2 FQGTGA. The CDR3 DNA reads TGTGCCAGCAGCCCAGGGAATGCCCAAGAGACCCAGTACTTC. Encoded protein: CASSPGNAQETQYF.

V is TRBV20-1 and J is TRBJ2-7; no definite D call. The CDR3 loop spans 12 amino acids. The germline V gene has CDR1 DFQATT and CDR2 SNEGSKA (reference sequence). V was cut by 6 bases and J by 3 bases, with 12 bases left in between. CDR3 sequence reads: CSATLLNYEQYF. The CDR3 DNA reads TGCAGTGCCACCCTGCTTAACTACGAGCAGTACTTC.

The rearrangement links TRBV5-6 to TRBJ2-5, with TRBD2 as a possible D gene (6 bases). Germline lookup yields CDR1 SGHDT and CDR2 YYEEEE. This CDR3 is built from 14 residues. Deletions cut 2 bases from V and 3 bases from J, with 11 bases between. The CDR3 nucleotides are TGTGCCAGCAGCTTATGGGAGGCGGAAGAGACCCAGTACTTC. Translated, it gives CASSLWEAEETQYF.